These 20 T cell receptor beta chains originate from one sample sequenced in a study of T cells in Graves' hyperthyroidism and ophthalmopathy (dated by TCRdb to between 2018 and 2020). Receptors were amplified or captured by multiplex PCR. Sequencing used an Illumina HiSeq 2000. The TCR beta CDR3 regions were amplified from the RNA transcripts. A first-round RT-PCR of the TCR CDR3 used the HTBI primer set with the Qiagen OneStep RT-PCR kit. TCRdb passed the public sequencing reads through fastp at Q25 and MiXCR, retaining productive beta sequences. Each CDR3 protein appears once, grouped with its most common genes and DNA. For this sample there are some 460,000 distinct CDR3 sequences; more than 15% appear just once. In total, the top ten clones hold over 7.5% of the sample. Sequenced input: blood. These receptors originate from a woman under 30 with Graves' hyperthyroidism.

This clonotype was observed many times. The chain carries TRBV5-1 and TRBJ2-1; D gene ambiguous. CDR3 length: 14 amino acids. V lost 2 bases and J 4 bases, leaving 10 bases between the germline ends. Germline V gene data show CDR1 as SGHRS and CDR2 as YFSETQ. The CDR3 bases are TGCGCCAGCAGCTTTGGGGATTTTTACAATGAGCAGTTCTTC. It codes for CASSFGDFYNEQFF.

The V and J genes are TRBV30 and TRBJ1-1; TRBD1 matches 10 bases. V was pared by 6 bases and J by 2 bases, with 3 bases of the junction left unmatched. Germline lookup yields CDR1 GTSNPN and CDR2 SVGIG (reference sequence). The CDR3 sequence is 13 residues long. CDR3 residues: CACRDRGNTEAFF. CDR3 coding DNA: TGTGCCTGTAGGGACAGGGGAAACACTGAAGCTTTCTTT.

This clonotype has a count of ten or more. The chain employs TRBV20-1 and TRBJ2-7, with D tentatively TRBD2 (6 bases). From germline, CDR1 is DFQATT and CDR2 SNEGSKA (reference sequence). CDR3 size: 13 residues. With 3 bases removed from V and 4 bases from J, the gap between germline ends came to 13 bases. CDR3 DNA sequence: TGCAGTGCTAGTGTTAGCGGTGCTTACGAGCAGTACTTC. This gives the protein CSASVSGAYEQYF.

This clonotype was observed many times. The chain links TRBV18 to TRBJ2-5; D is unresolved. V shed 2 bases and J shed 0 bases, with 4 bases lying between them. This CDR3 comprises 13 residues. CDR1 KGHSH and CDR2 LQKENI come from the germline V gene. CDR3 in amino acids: CASSPDYQETQYF. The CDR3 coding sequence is TGTGCCAGCTCACCAGATTACCAAGAGACCCAGTACTTC.

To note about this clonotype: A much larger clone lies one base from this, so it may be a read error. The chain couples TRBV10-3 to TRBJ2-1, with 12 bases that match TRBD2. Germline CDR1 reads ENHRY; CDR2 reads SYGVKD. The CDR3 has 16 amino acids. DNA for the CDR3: TGTGCCATCGGTGAAGTCTGGACTAGCGGGAACCATGAGCAGTTCTTC. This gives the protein CAIGEVWTSGNHEQFF.

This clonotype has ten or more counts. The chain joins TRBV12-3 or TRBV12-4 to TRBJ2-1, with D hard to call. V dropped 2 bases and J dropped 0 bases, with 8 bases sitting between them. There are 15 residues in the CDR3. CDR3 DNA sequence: TGTGCCAGCAGTTTAAGGCTCAGCTCCTACAATGAGCAGTTCTTC. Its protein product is CASSLRLSSYNEQFF.

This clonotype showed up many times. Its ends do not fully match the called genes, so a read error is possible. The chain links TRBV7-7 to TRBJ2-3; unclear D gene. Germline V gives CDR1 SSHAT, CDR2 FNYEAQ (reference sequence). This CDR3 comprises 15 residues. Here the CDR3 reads CASSLGLGSTDTQYF. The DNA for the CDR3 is TGTGCTAGCAGCTTAGGGTTAGGTTCCACAGATACGCAGTATTTT. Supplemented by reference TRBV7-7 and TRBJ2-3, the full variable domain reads GAGVSQSPRYKVTKRGQDVTLRCDPISSHATLYWYQQALGQGPEFLTYFNYEAQPDKSGLPSDRFSAERPEGSISTLTIQRTEQRDSAMYRCASSLGLGSTDTQYFGPGTRLTVL.

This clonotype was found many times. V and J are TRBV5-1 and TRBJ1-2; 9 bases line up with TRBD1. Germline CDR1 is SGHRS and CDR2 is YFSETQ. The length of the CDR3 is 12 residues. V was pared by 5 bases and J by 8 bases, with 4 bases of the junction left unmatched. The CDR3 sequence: CASSWTGAGYTF. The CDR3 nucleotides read TGCGCCAGCAGTTGGACAGGGGCCGGCTACACCTTC.

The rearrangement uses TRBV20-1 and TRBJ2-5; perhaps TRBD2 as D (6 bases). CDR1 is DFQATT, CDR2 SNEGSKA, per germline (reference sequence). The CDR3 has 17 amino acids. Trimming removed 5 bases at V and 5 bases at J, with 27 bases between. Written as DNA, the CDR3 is TGCAGTGCTCAGCCCACCCACACTAGCAACAGAGGGGAGACCCAGTACTTC. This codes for CSAQPTHTSNRGETQYF.

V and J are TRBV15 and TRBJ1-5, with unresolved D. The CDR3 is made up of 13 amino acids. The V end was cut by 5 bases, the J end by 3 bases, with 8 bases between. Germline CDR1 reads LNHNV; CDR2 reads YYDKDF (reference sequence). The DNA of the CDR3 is TGTGCCACCAGCCGGAGCGACAATCAGCCCCAGCATTTT. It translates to CATSRSDNQPQHF.

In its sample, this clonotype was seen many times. The DNA for the CDR3 is TGTGCCAGCCAGCAAGACCGAGTCACAGATACGCAGTATTTT. Its protein product is CASQQDRVTDTQYF. The rearrangement uses TRBV12-3 or TRBV12-4 and TRBJ2-3; no firm D call. CDR3 length equals 14 residues. The V end was cut by 8 bases, the J end by 2 bases, with 14 bases between.

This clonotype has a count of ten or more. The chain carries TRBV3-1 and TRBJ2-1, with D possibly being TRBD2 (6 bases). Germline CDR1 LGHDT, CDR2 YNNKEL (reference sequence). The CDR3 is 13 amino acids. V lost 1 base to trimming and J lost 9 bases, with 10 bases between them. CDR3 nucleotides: TGTGCCAGCAGCCAAGTTGGGGGGACTGAGCAGTTCTTC. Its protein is CASSQVGGTEQFF.

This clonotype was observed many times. The CDR3 region has the DNA TGTGCCAGCAGCTTAACCGTCGGGACTAGCGGGAGAACAGATACGCAGTATTTT. Encoded protein: CASSLTVGTSGRTDTQYF. This rearrangement joins TRBV7-3 to TRBJ2-3, with 14 bases matching TRBD2. The V gene end was trimmed by 0 bases and the J gene end by 3 bases; junction bases not matched to a gene: 5. The CDR3 totals 18 residues. CDR1 is SGHTA and CDR2 is FQGTGA in the germline V gene.

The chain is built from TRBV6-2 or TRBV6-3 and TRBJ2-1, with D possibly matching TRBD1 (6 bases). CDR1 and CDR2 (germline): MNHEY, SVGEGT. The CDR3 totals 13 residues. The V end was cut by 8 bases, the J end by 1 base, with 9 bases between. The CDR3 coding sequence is TGTGCCAGCGCCCAGGGGTCCTACAATGAGCAGTTCTTC. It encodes CASAQGSYNEQFF.

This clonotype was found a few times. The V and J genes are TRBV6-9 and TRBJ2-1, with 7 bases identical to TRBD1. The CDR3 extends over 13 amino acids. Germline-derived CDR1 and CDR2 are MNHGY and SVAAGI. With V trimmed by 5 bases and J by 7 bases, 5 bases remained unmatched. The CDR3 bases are TGTGCCAGCAGTGACAGGGAGCAGAATGAGCAGTTCTTC. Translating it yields CASSDREQNEQFF.

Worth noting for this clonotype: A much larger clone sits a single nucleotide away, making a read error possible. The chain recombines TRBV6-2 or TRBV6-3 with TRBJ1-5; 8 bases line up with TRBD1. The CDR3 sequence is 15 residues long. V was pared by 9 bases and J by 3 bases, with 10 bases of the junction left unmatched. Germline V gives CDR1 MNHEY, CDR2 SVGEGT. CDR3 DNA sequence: TGTGCCAGTAGGACAGGGACCGTCCTCAATCAGCCCCAGCATTTT. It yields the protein CASRTGTVLNQPQHF.

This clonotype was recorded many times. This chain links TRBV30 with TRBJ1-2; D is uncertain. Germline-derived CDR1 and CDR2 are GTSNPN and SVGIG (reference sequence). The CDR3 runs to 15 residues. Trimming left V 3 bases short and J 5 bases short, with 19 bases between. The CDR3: CAWSAGPEIIYGYTF. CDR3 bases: TGTGCCTGGAGCGCCGGGCCCGAGATCATTTATGGCTACACCTTC. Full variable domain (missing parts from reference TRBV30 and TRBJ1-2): SQTIHQWPATLVQPVGSPLSLECTVEGTSNPNLYWYRQAAGRGLQLLFYSVGIGQISSEVPQNLSASRPQDRQFILSSKKLLLSDSGFYLCAWSAGPEIIYGYTFGSGTRLTVV.

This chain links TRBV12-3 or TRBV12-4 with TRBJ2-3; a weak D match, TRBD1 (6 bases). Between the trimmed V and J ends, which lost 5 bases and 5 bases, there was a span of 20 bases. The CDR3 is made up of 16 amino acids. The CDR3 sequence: CASSPRGGRVRDTQYF. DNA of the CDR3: TGTGCCAGCAGTCCCCGTGGGGGCCGGGTACGAGATACGCAGTATTTT.

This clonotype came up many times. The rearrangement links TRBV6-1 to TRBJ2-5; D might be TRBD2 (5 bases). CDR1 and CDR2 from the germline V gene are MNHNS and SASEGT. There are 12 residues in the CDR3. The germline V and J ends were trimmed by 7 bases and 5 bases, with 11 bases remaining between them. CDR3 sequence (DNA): TGTGCCAGCACCCCCGGCGGGGAGACCCAGTACTTC. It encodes CASTPGGETQYF.

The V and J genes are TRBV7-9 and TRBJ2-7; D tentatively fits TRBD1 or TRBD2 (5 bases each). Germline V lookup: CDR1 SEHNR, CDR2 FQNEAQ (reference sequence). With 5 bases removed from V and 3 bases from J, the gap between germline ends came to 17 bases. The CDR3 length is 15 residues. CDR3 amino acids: CASSPYERGDYEQYF. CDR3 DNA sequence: TGTGCCAGCAGCCCCTATGAGAGAGGGGACTACGAGCAGTACTTC.